This entry is about one T cell receptor beta chain. These data belong to a study of control samples from healthy donors and cancer patients. V gave up 3 bases and J gave up 1 base, with 5 bases separating them. This CDR3 spans 13 amino acids. Germline loops: CDR1 LNHDA, CDR2 SQIVND (reference sequence). Assay used: immunoSEQ multiplex PCR; TCRdb lists only in-frame clones, some missing. The repertoire holds under 450,000 clones, with around 90% as singletons. V and J are TRBV19 and TRBJ2-3; D is unclear. The sequenced material came from PBMCs. This TCR derives from a man aged 35 to 55 with head and neck cancer. The CDR3 bases are TGTGCCAGTAGTATCACCCGCACAGATACGCAGTATTTT. This codes for CASSITRTDTQYF.